The 31 T cell receptor beta chains reported below all come from one sample, sequenced in a study of cytomegalovirus exposure and HLA in healthy donors. Amplification used 60 Vbeta primers and 13 Jbeta primers. Assay used: immunoSEQ multiplex PCR; TCRdb lists only in-frame clones, some missing. The table lists around 210,000 clones, around 80% of them singletons. Sequenced material: PBMCs. The receptors here all came from a boy aged 10-17 years in good health and CMV-seronegative.

The V gene is TRBV5-4, the J gene TRBJ2-5, with 9 bases that match TRBD1. The V gene's germline CDR1 is SGHNT and CDR2 YYREEE (reference sequence). V lost 5 bases, J lost 1 base, and 12 bases stayed unmatched. The CDR3 totals 17 residues. The CDR3 is CASRRDPGQGSQETQYF. The DNA of the CDR3 is TGTGCCAGCAGGCGGGACCCGGGACAGGGTAGCCAAGAGACCCAGTACTTC.

This rearrangement joins TRBV7-9 to TRBJ1-2; D remains ambiguous. Between the trimmed V and J ends, which lost 5 bases and 4 bases, there was a span of 11 bases. The CDR3 loop spans 13 amino acids. The germline gives CDR1 SEHNR, CDR2 FQNEAQ (reference sequence). CDR3: CASSQDSLYGYTF. In DNA, the CDR3 is TGTGCCAGCAGCCAAGACTCCCTCTATGGCTACACCTTC.

Concerning this clone: Relative to the germline gene, one junction end is altered; a read error may explain this. This chain uses TRBV4-1 with TRBJ1-1; no clear D. Germline V CDR1 and CDR2: MGHRA, YSYEKL. This CDR3 is built from 15 residues. This CDR3 is CASSQENGRGTEAFF. The CDR3 DNA reads TGTGCCAGCAGCCAAGAAAACGGTAGAGGCACTGAAGCTTTCTTT.

The chain has TRBV7-9 and TRBJ2-1; TRBD1 matches at 7 bases. Trimming took 5 bases from V and 3 from J; bases not matched to a gene: 10. Per the germline V gene, CDR1 is SEHNR and CDR2 is FQNEAQ (reference sequence). This CDR3 is built from 16 residues. The CDR3 protein is CASSPSTGPNYNEQFF. The CDR3 nucleotides are TGTGCCAGCAGCCCCTCGACAGGGCCCAACTACAATGAGCAGTTCTTC. The full variable domain, completed using reference TRBV7-9 and TRBJ2-1, is DTGVSQNPRHKITKRGQNVTFRCDPISEHNRLYWYRQTLGQGPEFLTYFQNEAQLEKSRLLSDRFSAERPKGSFSTLEIQRTEQGDSAMYLCASSPSTGPNYNEQFFGPGTRLTVL.

The chain joins TRBV7-8 to TRBJ2-2; 13 bases match TRBD2. Germline CDR1 reads SGHVS; CDR2 reads FQNEAQ. This CDR3 has 17 residues. Germline trimming cut 5 bases from V and 6 bases from J; bases unmatched to any gene: 9. CDR3 region: CASSKGLAGVYPGELFF. The CDR3 coding sequence is TGTGCCAGCAGCAAAGGACTAGCGGGAGTGTACCCCGGGGAGCTGTTTTTT.

The chain is built from TRBV27 and TRBJ1-5; tentatively, D is TRBD1 (6 bases). Germline CDR1 reads MNHEY; CDR2 reads SMNVEV (reference sequence). V lost 4 bases and J 9 bases, leaving 16 bases between the germline ends. The CDR3 length is 14 residues. CDR3 protein: CASSSPGHHGPQHF. CDR3 DNA: TGTGCCAGCAGTTCGCCGGGACACCACGGGCCCCAGCATTTT.

The chain couples TRBV5-1 to TRBJ1-4; D not certain. This CDR3 region has 13 residues. Germline assignment: CDR1 SGHRS and CDR2 YFSETQ. V was pared by 4 bases and J by 8 bases, with 12 bases between. CDR3 DNA sequence: TGCGCCAGCAGCGGGTTCGGGAGCGAAAAACTGTTTTTT. Translation: CASSGFGSEKLFF.

The chain has TRBV7-8 and TRBJ1-5, with TRBD1 as a possible D gene (5 bases). V was trimmed by 1 base and J by 3 bases, leaving 10 bases between them. The CDR3 is made up of 15 amino acids. Germline lookup yields CDR1 SGHVS and CDR2 FQNEAQ. The CDR3 DNA sequence: TGTGCCAGCAGCTTAGGGGGGGGTATCAATCAGCCCCAGCATTTT. Translating gives CASSLGGGINQPQHF.

CDR3 nucleotides: TGTGCCAGCAGTTACTCGGGGGGGTTGAGAACCGGGGAGCTGTTTTTT. Translation: CASSYSGGLRTGELFF. J is TRBJ2-2 and V is TRBV6-5, with 7 bases matching TRBD2. The CDR3 is 16 residues long. The germline gives CDR1 MNHEY, CDR2 SVGAGI. The V and J ends lost 0 bases and 5 bases, in that order; junction bases with no gene match: 6.

The V gene is TRBV5-1, the J gene TRBJ2-1; 11 bases agree with TRBD2. Germline CDR1 is SGHRS and CDR2 is YFSETQ. The V segment lost 0 bases and the J segment 7 bases; nucleotides outside the gene matches: 9. The CDR3 runs 17 residues. CDR3 loop: CASSLVTSGMGGNEQFF. Here the CDR3 DNA reads TGCGCCAGCAGCTTGGTGACTAGCGGGATGGGGGGGAATGAGCAGTTCTTC.

The chain links TRBV4-1 to TRBJ1-1, with no clear D. V lost 2 bases and J lost 7, with 11 bases in between. This CDR3 spans 13 amino acids. Per germline, CDR1 MGHRA and CDR2 YSYEKL. CDR3 sequence reads: CASSQPGSLEAFF. The CDR3 DNA is TGCGCCAGCAGCCAACCGGGATCCCTTGAAGCTTTCTTT.

The rearrangement uses TRBV19 and TRBJ2-1, with TRBD2 matching 10 bases. V trimming: 5 bases; J trimming: 5 bases; junction bases outside the gene matches: 9. Germline V lookup: CDR1 LNHDA, CDR2 SQIVND (reference sequence). The CDR3 consists of 16 residues. CDR3 coding DNA: TGTGCCAGTAGTCCGAGTCTAGCGGGAGCCCACAATGAGCAGTTCTTC. Amino acids: CASSPSLAGAHNEQFF.

There are a few counts of this clone. This chain links TRBV29-1 with TRBJ1-1, with 8 bases matching TRBD1. Per germline, CDR1 SQVTM and CDR2 ANQGSEA. The CDR3 spans 13 residues. J lost 1 base, V lost 5 bases, and 3 bases had no gene match. CDR3 protein: CSVTRGRNTEAFF. The CDR3 DNA reads as TGCAGCGTTACCAGGGGGCGGAACACTGAAGCTTTCTTT.

The J gene is TRBJ2-7, the V gene TRBV5-4; 9 nucleotides agree with TRBD1. Germline CDR1 is SGHNT and CDR2 is YYREEE (reference sequence). The CDR3 has 15 residues. The J segment lost 9 bases and the V segment lost 4 bases, leaving 14 bases of the junction unmatched. The CDR3 DNA follows: TGTGCCAGCAGCCTACCGGACAGGGGAGTACTGGGGCAGTACTTC. This sequence encodes CASSLPDRGVLGQYF.

This chain uses TRBV4-2 with TRBJ1-6; no clear D. Trimming shortened V by 0 bases and J by 7 bases, and 16 bases separated the two germline ends. Per germline, CDR1 LGHNA and CDR2 YNFKEQ. This CDR3 comprises 17 residues. The CDR3 protein is CASSQDPRSYENSPLHF. The CDR3 DNA sequence: TGTGCCAGCAGCCAAGATCCCCGGTCCTACGAAAATTCACCCCTCCACTTT.

The chain combines TRBV2 with TRBJ2-1; D possibly corresponds to TRBD2 (6 bases). The CDR3 runs 15 residues. Germline CDR1 is SNHLY and CDR2 is FYNNEI. Trimming left V 3 bases short and J 0 bases short, with 9 bases between. The chain's CDR3 is CASSEAGSSYNEQFF. DNA of the CDR3: TGTGCCAGCAGTGAGGCGGGGAGCTCCTACAATGAGCAGTTCTTC.

This chain uses TRBV5-4 with TRBJ2-5; no reliable D call. Deletions cut 0 bases from V and 1 base from J, with 7 bases between. Germline assignment: CDR1 SGHNT and CDR2 YYREEE (reference sequence). This CDR3 is 14 amino acids long. CDR3 sequence: CASSLDRRQETQYF. The CDR3, as DNA: TGTGCCAGCAGCTTGGACAGACGCCAAGAGACCCAGTACTTC.

V gene TRBV7-2 combines with J gene TRBJ2-1, with D possibly TRBD2 on 7 matching bases. The V end lost 5 bases, the J end lost 1 base, and 24 bases lay between the germline ends. Germline V gene data show CDR1 as SGHTA and CDR2 as FQGNSA. This CDR3 has 19 amino acids. CDR3 DNA sequence: TGTGCCAGCAGCCCCCAGGGACTACCTAGGGGGGGGTCCTACAATGAGCAGTTCTTC. It yields the protein CASSPQGLPRGGSYNEQFF.

The chain employs TRBV29-1 and TRBJ2-5, with 8 bases lining up with TRBD1. V lost 6 bases, J lost 3 bases, and 6 bases stayed unmatched. CDR3 length: 13 amino acids. Germline lookup yields CDR1 SQVTM and CDR2 ANQGSEA. The DNA for the CDR3 is TGCAGCGTCCCCCAGGGGGCAAAAGAGACCCAGTACTTC. Translated: CSVPQGAKETQYF.

The rearrangement links TRBV10-3 to TRBJ2-1; 13 nucleotides align to TRBD2. Unmatched junction bases numbered 8, after V lost 3 bases and J lost 6 bases. The CDR3 is 17 residues long. Germline assignment: CDR1 ENHRY and CDR2 SYGVKD. Written as DNA, the CDR3 is TGTGCCATCAGTGATCGGCCGGGACTAGCGGGGTCCAATGAGCAGTTCTTC. Protein product: CAISDRPGLAGSNEQFF.

The chain combines TRBV10-3 with TRBJ1-1; D not resolved. Germline CDR1 ENHRY, CDR2 SYGVKD. CDR3 length equals 11 residues. V lost 6 bases to trimming and J lost 2 bases, with 4 bases between them. In DNA form, the CDR3 reads TGTGCCATCAGGGCCAACACTGAAGCTTTCTTT. It specifies CAIRANTEAFF.

V gene TRBV5-4 combines with J gene TRBJ2-7; no firm D call. The germline gives CDR1 SGHNT, CDR2 YYREEE (reference sequence). This CDR3 contains 13 residues. V lost 0 bases and J 4 bases, leaving 8 bases between the germline ends. The DNA of the CDR3 is TGTGCCAGCAGCTTGGGAGATCAATACGAGCAGTACTTC. This gives the protein CASSLGDQYEQYF. The complete variable domain, with remaining parts taken from reference TRBV5-4 and TRBJ2-7, reads ETGVTQSPTHLIKTRGQQVTLRCSSQSGHNTVSWYQQALGQGPQFIFQYYREEENGRGNFPPRFSGLQFPNYSSELNVNALELDDSALYLCASSLGDQYEQYFGPGTRLTVT.

This clone was recorded only once. The chain joins TRBV5-1 to TRBJ1-1, with D maybe TRBD1 (5 bases). V was cut by 2 bases and J by 1 base, with 9 bases left in between. From germline, CDR1 is SGHRS and CDR2 YFSETQ. The CDR3 sequence is 14 residues long. CDR3 amino acids: CASSFDGQNTEAFF. DNA for the CDR3: TGCGCCAGCAGCTTTGACGGACAGAACACTGAAGCTTTCTTT.

This clone was seen only once. The CDR3 region is CASSLGQGGTRLYGETQYF. The CDR3 DNA reads TGTGCCAGCAGTTTGGGGCAGGGGGGTACAAGATTGTACGGAGAGACCCAGTACTTC. V usage is TRBV27 and J usage is TRBJ2-5; D perhaps matches TRBD1 (7 bases). Per the germline V gene, CDR1 is MNHEY and CDR2 is SMNVEV (reference sequence). The CDR3 contains 19 residues. V was trimmed by 3 bases and J by 4 bases, leaving 27 bases between them.

As DNA, the CDR3 is TGTGCCTGGAGCGGGAGGGCCAACTACGAGCAGTACTTC. Its protein product is CAWSGRANYEQYF. The chain combines TRBV30 with TRBJ2-7, with TRBD2 identical over 8 bases. Germline V gene data show CDR1 as GTSNPN and CDR2 as SVGIG (reference sequence). Trimming removed 3 bases from V and 3 bases from J; junction bases left unmatched: 4. The CDR3 runs to 13 residues. Together with reference TRBV30 and TRBJ2-7, the CDR3 gives the full variable domain: SQTIHQWPATLVQPVGSPLSLECTVEGTSNPNLYWYRQAAGRGLQLLFYSVGIGQISSEVPQNLSASRPQDRQFILSSKKLLLSDSGFYLCAWSGRANYEQYFGPGTRLTVT.

This sequence joins TRBV7-7 and TRBJ2-2, with 7 bases matching TRBD2. J was trimmed by 4 bases and V by 7 bases; bases with no gene match: 3. CDR1 and CDR2 (germline): SSHAT, FNYEAQ (reference sequence). The CDR3 extends over 13 amino acids. The chain's CDR3 is CASKAGATGELFF. DNA for the CDR3: TGTGCCAGCAAGGCGGGAGCCACCGGGGAGCTGTTTTTT.

A remark on this clone: The junction differs from germline at one of its ends, possibly a read error. The chain uses TRBV27 and TRBJ2-7; D perhaps matches TRBD2 (7 bases). The CDR3 length is 15 residues. From germline, CDR1 is MNHEY and CDR2 SMNVEV (reference sequence). The CDR3 loop is CASSGEGGFGYGQYF. The DNA for the CDR3 is TGTGCCAGCAGTGGGGAGGGGGGTTTCGGATACGGGCAGTACTTC.

The chain is built from TRBV6-1 and TRBJ2-5; TRBD2 agrees at 7 bases. CDR3 size: 13 residues. Germline values: CDR1 MNHNS, CDR2 SASEGT. With 8 bases clipped from V and 3 bases from J, the junction kept 6 bases outside the gene matches. CDR3 in amino acids: CASSRLAEETQYF. The DNA for the CDR3 is TGTGCCAGCTCGCGACTAGCAGAAGAGACCCAGTACTTC.

The J gene is TRBJ2-7, the V gene TRBV7-9, with TRBD2 matching 10 bases. Germline assignment: CDR1 SEHNR and CDR2 FQNEAQ (reference sequence). Trimming removed 7 bases from V and 3 bases from J; junction bases left unmatched: 6. This CDR3 has 14 residues. This chain's CDR3 is CASTSASGGYEQYF. CDR3 nucleotides: TGTGCCAGCACATCAGCTAGCGGGGGCTACGAGCAGTACTTC. The full variable domain, its missing parts supplied by reference TRBV7-9 and TRBJ2-7, is DTGVSQNPRHKITKRGQNVTFRCDPISEHNRLYWYRQTLGQGPEFLTYFQNEAQLEKSRLLSDRFSAERPKGSFSTLEIQRTEQGDSAMYLCASTSASGGYEQYFGPGTRLTVT.

This rearrangement joins TRBV6-5 to TRBJ1-3; 11 bases are a match to TRBD1. The CDR3 spans 15 residues. Germline V CDR1 and CDR2: MNHEY, SVGAGI. V trimming: 6 bases; J trimming: 2 bases; junction bases outside the gene matches: 3. DNA for the CDR3: TGTGCCAGCAGGAAGGACAGGGGGCCTGGAAACACCATATATTTT. Encoded protein: CASRKDRGPGNTIYF.

The chain carries TRBV19 and TRBJ2-7; 10 bases align to TRBD1. The CDR3 runs 11 residues. CDR1 is LNHDA, CDR2 SQIVND, per germline (reference sequence). In DNA form, the CDR3 reads TGTGGGGACAGGGGACCTTACGAGCAGTACTTC. Its protein product is CGDRGPYEQYF.